This TCR beta chain was retrieved from a study of preoperative IRX-2 immunotherapy in early breast cancer. The treatment was: preoperative locoregional IRX-2 cytokine immunotherapy. This phase Ib study tested locoregional IRX-2 cytokine immunotherapy given before surgery. Germline lookup yields CDR1 SGHVS and CDR2 FQNEAQ. CDR3 length equals 17 residues. V gave up 0 bases and J gave up 2 bases; unmatched junction bases: 7. Profiling relied on immunoSEQ multiplex PCR, and the TCRdb table lists in-frame clones only, not all of them. The sample has over 35,000 clones; about 94% are singletons. The chain combines TRBV7-8 with TRBJ2-3; TRBD1 matches 8 bases. The sample in question was tumor tissue, obtained after IRX-2 immunotherapy. This TCR derives from a human donor with breast cancer. The CDR3 loop is CASSLARRGRVTDTQYF. In nucleotides, the CDR3 is TGTGCCAGCAGCTTAGCGCGCAGGGGGCGCGTCACAGATACGCAGTATTTT.